The rows below give T cell receptor beta chains drawn from one sample of a study of control samples from healthy donors and cancer patients. Some clones are missing from TCRdb's copy, which holds only in-frame ones; the method was immunoSEQ multiplex PCR. The repertoire holds about 84,000 clones, approximately 80% seen once, with around a tenth in the top ten. Sequences were obtained from PBMCs. Receptors originate from a man in his sixties with head and neck cancer. The CDR3 runs from the conserved cysteine through the conserved F or W. The order of the fields is CDR3 protein, CDR3 DNA, D gene, J gene, V gene, clone size. D genes are given only for firm matches. A row's size may be missing; if present it is once, few, many or a size class.

CSGGTSGNTIYF,TGCAGCGGTGGGACCTCTGGAAACACCATATATTTT,-,TRBJ1-3,TRBV29-1,-
CASSRTVFSGNTIYF,TGTGCCAGCAGCCGAACGGTCTTCTCTGGAAACACCATATATTTT,-,TRBJ1-3,TRBV7-6,-
CASSLAGVGAYEQYF,TGTGCCAGCAGCTTGGCTGGTGTCGGGGCCTACGAGCAGTACTTC,-,TRBJ2-7,TRBV5-5,-
CASSLNTGNQETQYF,TGTGCCAGCAGCTTGAACACAGGGAACCAAGAGACCCAGTACTTC,-,TRBJ2-5,TRBV11-2,-
CASSQNPYEQYF,TGCGCCAGCAGCCAGAACCCCTACGAGCAGTACTTC,-,TRBJ2-7,TRBV4-1,few
CATSSRTGGDEQYF,TGTGCCACCAGCAGCCGGACAGGGGGAGACGAGCAGTACTTC,TRBD1,TRBJ2-7,TRBV15,-
CASSRDREETRYF,TGTGCCAGCAGCAGAGACAGGGAAGAGACCCGGTACTTC,TRBD1,TRBJ2-5,TRBV6-2/TRBV6-3,-
CASREKNLAYEQYF,TGTGCCAGCAGAGAGAAAAATCTCGCCTACGAGCAGTACTTC,-,TRBJ2-7,TRBV2,-
CASRGSGNTIYF,TGTGCCAGCAGGGGCTCTGGAAACACCATATATTTT,-,TRBJ1-3,TRBV2,-
CASSVTRVRSGELFF,TGTGCCAGTAGTGTCACTAGGGTTCGGTCCGGGGAGCTGTTTTTT,-,TRBJ2-2,TRBV19,-
CAWSTGAYEQYF,TGTGCCTGGAGCACAGGGGCCTACGAGCAGTACTTC,TRBD1,TRBJ2-7,TRBV30,-
CASSSIPDPGPEKLFF,TGTGCCAGCAGCTCGATACCCGATCCGGGCCCTGAAAAACTGTTTTTT,-,TRBJ1-4,TRBV5-8,-
CASSVGGPGDSPLHF,TGTGCCAGCAGTGTGGGGGGACCTGGGGATTCACCCCTCCACTTT,-,TRBJ1-6,TRBV2,-
CASSPGLAGDHEQFF,TGTGCCAGCAGCCCCGGACTAGCGGGAGACCATGAGCAGTTCTTC,TRBD2,TRBJ2-1,TRBV4-2,-
CASSQNRDRGYGYTF,TGTGCCAGCTCACAAAACCGGGACAGGGGCTATGGCTACACCTTC,TRBD1,TRBJ1-2,TRBV18,-
CASRTGTHVGYNEQFF,TGTGCCAGTAGAACCGGGACACATGTAGGATACAATGAGCAGTTCTTC,-,TRBJ2-1,TRBV19,-
CASRHPTGEKLFF,TGTGCCAGCAGACATCCCACGGGCGAAAAACTGTTTTTT,-,TRBJ1-4,TRBV5-8,-
CASSHRYDKLSSRVDTEAFF,TGTGCCAGCAGCCACCGTTACGACAAATTAAGCTCCAGGGTAGACACTGAAGCTTTCTTT,-,TRBJ1-1,TRBV3-1/TRBV3-2,-
CASSYSTYEQYF,TGTGCCAGCAGTTACTCGACATACGAGCAGTACTTC,-,TRBJ2-7,TRBV6-6,-
CASRPGLVEKLFF,TGTGCCAGCCGGCCAGGTTTGGTTGAAAAACTGTTTTTT,-,TRBJ1-4,TRBV27,-
CASSMGLAGKAYNEQFF,TGCGCCAGCAGCATGGGACTAGCGGGAAAGGCCTACAATGAGCAGTTCTTC,TRBD2,TRBJ2-1,TRBV5-1,-
CASSAPGQGVETQYF,TGTGCCAGCAGTGCACCGGGACAGGGGGTCGAGACCCAGTACTTC,TRBD1,TRBJ2-5,TRBV28,-
CASRAGRGAANQETQYF,TGCGCCAGCAGGGCCGGCCGGGGGGCGGCAAATCAAGAGACCCAGTACTTC,-,TRBJ2-5,TRBV5-1,-
CASSQGGGQGRWEQYF,TGCGCCAGCAGCCAAGGGGGCGGCCAGGGACGGTGGGAGCAGTACTTC,-,TRBJ2-7,TRBV4-1,-
CASGQGRDRREWAYEQYF,TGTGCCAGCGGCCAAGGCCGGGACAGGAGGGAATGGGCCTACGAGCAGTACTTC,TRBD1,TRBJ2-7,TRBV3-1/TRBV3-2,-
CASGGGPMNTEAFF,TGTGCTAGTGGCGGGGGACCTATGAACACTGAAGCTTTCTTT,-,TRBJ1-1,TRBV12-5,-
CASSIRVIPDTQYF,TGTGCCAGTAGCATTCGGGTAATCCCAGATACGCAGTATTTT,-,TRBJ2-3,TRBV19,-
CASSPLTLAGPQETQYF,TGTGCCAGCTCACCACTCACCCTAGCAGGACCCCAAGAGACCCAGTACTTC,-,TRBJ2-5,TRBV18,once
CASRFGVRGGYTF,TGTGCCAGCAGATTCGGGGTGCGGGGAGGCTACACCTTC,-,TRBJ1-2,TRBV28,-
CASTGGGGLGEKLFF,TGTGCCAGCACTGGAGGAGGGGGCCTGGGTGAAAAACTGTTTTTT,TRBD1,TRBJ1-4,TRBV2,-
CASSIAVGSAYGYTF,TGTGCCAGTAGTATAGCTGTGGGCAGCGCCTATGGCTACACCTTC,-,TRBJ1-2,TRBV19,-
CASRSTGGFYNEQFF,TGTGCCAGCAGGAGTACAGGGGGCTTCTACAATGAGCAGTTCTTC,TRBD1,TRBJ2-1,TRBV2,-
CASCSRGRTEAFF,TGTGCCAGCTGCAGCAGGGGCCGCACTGAAGCTTTCTTT,-,TRBJ1-1,TRBV12-3/TRBV12-4,few